A selection of T cell receptor beta chains follows, all from one sample in a study of T-cell memory formation after mild COVID-19. TCRdb re-analysed the 5' RACE reads in MiXCR, keeping a single row per CDR3 protein. The profile shows about 500,000 distinct CDR3 sequences, about 20% of them singletons. Sequences were obtained from PBMCs or a T cell subset sorted from them (not recorded which). The receptors were gathered from an adult woman who had mild COVID-19 (a few samples of this study predate the infection). Cell type and time point are not known. Both conserved end residues are trimmed from each CDR3.

TRBJ2-7 | TRBV6-1 | ASMDGINGEQY
TRBJ2-5 | TRBV5-1 | ASSTSTGVKETQY
TRBJ1-5 | TRBV2 | ASNGRGNQPQH
TRBJ2-1 | TRBV7-9 | ASSVTPRTSGNEQF
TRBJ2-7 | TRBV20-1 | SARGSRGTYEQY
TRBJ2-1 | TRBV27 | ASSSRGVEQF
TRBJ2-3 | TRBV2 | ATTDAGPTDTQY
TRBJ2-1 | TRBV5-5 | ASSSSGLAGGGDEQF
TRBJ2-1 | TRBV6-1 | ASSNYRGLGYNEQF
TRBJ2-7 | TRBV20-1 | SARDLSGRDPYEQY
TRBJ1-5 | TRBV20-1 | SARRGQQNQPQH
TRBJ2-1 | TRBV5-6 | ASSPLAGQKEQF
TRBJ2-7 | TRBV11-2 | ASSLESGRVYEQY
TRBJ2-3 | TRBV20-1 | SARDHPGGGTDTQY
TRBJ2-1 | TRBV5-5 | ASQLFETVSSYNEQF
TRBJ2-7 | TRBV5-1 | ASSLGWGGSAYEQY
TRBJ2-2 | TRBV4-2 | ASSQRRDEGTGELF
TRBJ2-1 | TRBV7-2 | ASSSQLSGRGEQF
TRBJ2-1 | TRBV12-3/TRBV12-4 | ASSFRSYNEQF
TRBJ2-5 | TRBV7-7 | ASSLVTGLETQY
TRBJ2-5 | TRBV9 | ASSVSGTQEETQY
TRBJ2-1 | TRBV20-1 | SARPPRQYGL
TRBJ2-5 | TRBV29-1 | SVEDRLGLQFQTQY
TRBJ2-1 | TRBV5-1 | ASDSSGKGNEQF
TRBJ2-6 | TRBV29-1 | SVLSSGANVLT
TRBJ2-1 | TRBV10-2 | ASKRPSLYNEQF
TRBJ2-5 | TRBV7-9 | ASSLAGTSSKETQY
TRBJ1-2 | TRBV12-3/TRBV12-4 | ASSLPPGGKANYGYT
TRBJ1-3 | TRBV6-5 | ASSLSRDQDRGNTIY
TRBJ1-6 | TRBV6-6 | ASSWGSQINSPLH
TRBJ1-1 | TRBV3-1 | ASSERANTEAF
TRBJ2-7 | TRBV10-3 | ATQRELDEQY
TRBJ1-1 | TRBV3-1 | ASSRLGQGGTEAF
TRBJ2-7 | TRBV29-1 | SVKVGIEQY
TRBJ1-6 | TRBV7-2 | ASSHDRSPLH
TRBJ2-1 | TRBV5-6 | ASSSLAGGWNEQF
TRBJ2-7 | TRBV29-1 | SVLRGTYEQY
TRBJ2-5 | TRBV7-9 | ASSIRETQY
TRBJ2-1 | TRBV13 | ASRGDRFNEQF
TRBJ1-6 | TRBV15 | ATSPQYPGQGGNSPLH
TRBJ2-1 | TRBV4-2 | ASSQEGTSGGSSYNEQF
TRBJ2-1 | TRBV19 | ASSIEGGNEQF
TRBJ2-1 | TRBV7-3 | ASSPGWGRAGQF
TRBJ2-7 | TRBV11-3 | ASSFRRNSYEQY
TRBJ1-1 | TRBV5-1 | ASSSDISNTEAF
TRBJ2-2 | TRBV7-6 | ASSRIDWGKNTGELF
TRBJ2-7 | TRBV6-5 | ASSGPRGEQY
TRBJ1-1 | TRBV2 | ASSIQGAPTEAF
TRBJ2-1 | TRBV30 | AEGGSSYNEQF